Below, one TCR beta chain is given with its context. V shed 4 bases and J 7 bases; nucleotides not matched to a gene: 4. The CDR3 extends over 13 amino acids. The data are from a study of blood T cell repertoires in COVID-19. TCRdb's table, derived via immunoSEQ multiplex PCR, lists solely in-frame clones and lacks some. The sample lists under 150,000 clones; approximately 79% were seen once. The material sequenced was PBMCs or T cells enriched from blood (not recorded which). The TCR comes from a woman aged 50 to 60 who had recovered from COVID-19. The chain employs TRBV12-3 or TRBV12-4 and TRBJ1-2, with 9 bases lining up with TRBD1. CDR3 protein: CASSSTGGRGYTF. CDR3 bases: TGTGCCAGCAGTTCAACAGGGGGCCGTGGCTACACCTTC.